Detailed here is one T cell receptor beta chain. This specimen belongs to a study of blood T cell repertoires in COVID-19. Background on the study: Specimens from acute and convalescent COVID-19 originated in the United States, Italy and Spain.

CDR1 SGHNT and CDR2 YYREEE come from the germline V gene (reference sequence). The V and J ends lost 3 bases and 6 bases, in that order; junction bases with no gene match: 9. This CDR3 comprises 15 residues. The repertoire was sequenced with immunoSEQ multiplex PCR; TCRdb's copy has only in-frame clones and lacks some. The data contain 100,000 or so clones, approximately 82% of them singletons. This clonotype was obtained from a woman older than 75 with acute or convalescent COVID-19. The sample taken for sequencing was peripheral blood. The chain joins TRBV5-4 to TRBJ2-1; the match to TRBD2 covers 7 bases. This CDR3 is CASSSSGRNSNEQFF. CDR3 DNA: TGTGCCAGCAGCTCTAGCGGAAGAAACTCCAATGAGCAGTTCTTC. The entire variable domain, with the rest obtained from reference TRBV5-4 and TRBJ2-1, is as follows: ETGVTQSPTHLIKTRGQQVTLRCSSQSGHNTVSWYQQALGQGPQFIFQYYREEENGRGNFPPRFSGLQFPNYSSELNVNALELDDSALYLCASSSSGRNSNEQFFGPGTRLTVL.